This is a list of T cell receptor beta chains from one sample in a study of cytomegalovirus exposure and HLA in healthy donors. The table came from immunoSEQ multiplex PCR; TCRdb's copy has only in-frame clones and leaves some out. The table records fewer than 200,000 clones, 65% to 80% of them present only once. Sequences were obtained from PBMCs. The receptors here all came from a man aged 40-49 years in good health and CMV-seronegative. Each CDR3 is given with its conserved first and last residue. The D gene is left open where the match is weak. Where a row states a size, it is once, few, many or the class of an expanded clone; other rows omit it.

j_call d_call clone_size v_call cdr3_aa cdr3_nt
TRBJ2-7 NA few TRBV6-5 CASSEEDSLYEQYF TGTGCCAGCAGTGAAGAGGACAGTCTCTACGAGCAGTACTTC
TRBJ2-4 NA NA TRBV15 CATSPQGGKNIQYF TGTGCCACCAGCCCTCAGGGGGGAAAAAACATTCAGTACTTC
TRBJ2-7 TRBD2 once TRBV6-6 CASTYAPASGTYEQYF TGTGCCAGCACCTACGCCCCCGCTAGCGGGACCTACGAGCAGTACTTC
TRBJ2-7 TRBD2 NA TRBV11-2 CASSLGSGGPGEQYF TGTGCCAGCAGCTTAGGGAGCGGGGGGCCAGGCGAGCAGTACTTC
TRBJ1-1 NA NA TRBV7-9 CSSSLGGTEAFF TGTTCCAGCAGCTTGGGGGGTACTGAAGCTTTCTTT
TRBJ2-3 NA NA TRBV29-1 CSVELSSTDTQYF TGCAGCGTTGAGCTCAGTAGCACAGATACGCAGTATTTT
TRBJ2-3 TRBD2 NA TRBV5-1 CASSLYGRTDTQYF TGCGCCAGCAGCTTGTACGGGAGGACAGATACGCAGTATTTT
TRBJ1-2 NA NA TRBV14 CASSQLQEGGYTF TGTGCCAGCAGCCAACTGCAGGAGGGGGGCTACACCTTC
TRBJ2-3 NA NA TRBV11-2 CASSLDGASTDTQYF TGTGCCAGCAGCTTAGATGGGGCTAGCACAGATACGCAGTATTTT
TRBJ1-4 TRBD1 NA TRBV9 CASSVHPGQGEEDEKLFF TGTGCCAGCAGCGTCCATCCGGGACAGGGGGAGGAAGATGAAAAACTGTTTTTT
TRBJ1-5 NA NA TRBV27 CASRTALEGNQPQHF TGTGCCAGTAGGACAGCCCTCGAGGGCAATCAGCCCCAGCATTTT
TRBJ2-7 NA NA TRBV18 CASSPIQGSYEQYF TGTGCCAGCTCACCAATTCAGGGCAGCTACGAGCAGTACTTC
TRBJ2-1 TRBD2 few TRBV4-3 CASSQELGLAGVNEQFF TGCGCCAGCAGCCAAGAGCTGGGACTAGCGGGGGTCAATGAGCAGTTCTTC
TRBJ2-7 NA NA TRBV6-5 CASSPGWPYEQYF TGTGCCAGCAGTCCGGGATGGCCTTACGAGCAGTACTTC
TRBJ2-3 NA NA TRBV30 CAWSVSTEDTQYF TGTGCCTGGAGTGTCTCGACAGAAGATACGCAGTATTTT
TRBJ1-5 TRBD1 NA TRBV27 CASSSAGGTGITNQPQHF TGTGCCAGCAGTTCGGCGGGCGGGACAGGGATAACTAATCAGCCCCAGCATTTT
TRBJ2-7 TRBD1 NA TRBV5-4 CASSPPGQGYEQYF TGTGCCAGCAGCCCTCCGGGACAGGGTTACGAGCAGTACTTC
TRBJ2-3 TRBD2 NA TRBV29-1 CSVGQRGGTDTQYF TGCAGCGTTGGACAGCGGGGGGGCACAGATACGCAGTATTTT
TRBJ2-7 TRBD2 NA TRBV4-1 CASSQALAGGLGEQYF TGCGCCAGCAGCCAAGCACTAGCGGGGGGCTTAGGGGAGCAGTACTTC
TRBJ2-7 TRBD1 once TRBV4-1 CASSQAAGQGYEQYF TGCGCCAGCAGCCAAGCGGCGGGACAGGGCTACGAGCAGTACTTC
TRBJ1-5 TRBD1 NA TRBV19 CASSTRQGISNQPQHF TGTGCCAGTAGTACCCGACAGGGGATTAGCAATCAGCCCCAGCATTTT
TRBJ2-3 NA NA TRBV7-9 CASSVKRASRGADTQYF TGTGCCAGCAGCGTCAAGAGGGCCAGCCGTGGGGCAGATACGCAGTATTTT
TRBJ2-7 TRBD2 NA TRBV28 CASSLSRGGAGEQYF TGTGCCAGCAGTTTATCACGCGGGGGGGCGGGAGAGCAGTACTTC
TRBJ2-2 TRBD2 NA TRBV10-1 CASSTGTSGTGELFF TGCGCCAGCAGTACCGGGACTAGCGGCACCGGGGAGCTGTTTTTT
TRBJ2-2 NA NA TRBV2 CASPTGNTGELFF TGTGCCAGTCCCACAGGGAACACCGGGGAGCTGTTTTTT
TRBJ2-1 TRBD2 NA TRBV4-2 CASSQTSGDPYNEQFF TGTGCCAGCAGCCAAACTAGCGGGGACCCTTACAATGAGCAGTTCTTC
TRBJ2-7 NA NA TRBV4-1 CASSQVSGLSYEQYF TGCGCCAGCAGCCAAGTAAGCGGGCTCTCCTACGAGCAGTACTTC
TRBJ1-6 NA NA TRBV13 CASSSLQIYNSPLHF TGTGCCAGCAGCTCGTTACAGATCTATAATTCACCCCTCCACTTT
TRBJ1-2 TRBD1 NA TRBV2 CASSTPGQGKNGYTF TGTGCCAGCAGTACTCCGGGACAGGGGAAAAATGGCTACACCTTC
TRBJ2-3 NA once TRBV19 CASSSLGGGTDTQYF TGTGCCAGTAGTTCCCTTGGCGGCGGCACAGATACGCAGTATTTT
TRBJ2-1 NA NA TRBV29-1 CSVVSRGLDNEQFF TGCAGCGTTGTTAGCAGGGGTCTCGACAATGAGCAGTTCTTC
TRBJ1-5 TRBD1 NA TRBV6-5 CASSSDRGSNQPQHF TGTGCCAGCAGTTCGGACAGGGGGAGCAATCAGCCCCAGCATTTT
TRBJ1-4 TRBD1 NA TRBV28 CASTTDQGVLNEKLFF TGTGCCAGCACCACCGATCAGGGGGTCCTTAATGAAAAACTGTTTTTT
TRBJ2-1 NA NA TRBV4-3 CASSQGLFREQFF TGCGCCAGCAGCCAGGGGCTGTTCAGGGAGCAGTTCTTC
TRBJ1-5 NA NA TRBV2 CASSEMSPRANQPQHF TGTGCCAGCAGTGAAATGTCTCCCAGGGCCAATCAGCCCCAGCATTTT
TRBJ2-5 NA NA TRBV6-5 CASSYRGETQYF TGTGCCAGCAGTTACAGGGGTGAGACCCAGTACTTC
TRBJ1-5 TRBD1 NA TRBV28 CASSLEGRTGDRSNQPQHF TGTGCCAGCAGTTTGGAGGGTAGGACAGGGGACCGTAGCAATCAGCCCCAGCATTTT
TRBJ2-3 NA NA TRBV30 CAWMFLGADTQYF TGTGCCTGGATGTTTTTGGGAGCAGATACGCAGTATTTT
TRBJ2-3 TRBD2 NA TRBV10-3 CAISVSGGQGDTQYF TGTGCCATCAGCGTAAGCGGGGGCCAGGGAGATACGCAGTATTTT
TRBJ2-2 NA NA TRBV14 CASSQDGPTGELFF TGTGCCAGCAGCCAAGATGGGCCCACCGGGGAGCTGTTTTTT
TRBJ2-5 TRBD2 NA TRBV9 CASSNPSTSGGALPPGETQYF TGTGCCAGCAGCAACCCTTCGACTAGCGGGGGGGCCCTACCGCCAGGAGAGACCCAGTACTTC
TRBJ1-1 NA NA TRBV6-5 CASSPGQRNTEAFF TGTGCCAGCAGTCCAGGACAGAGGAACACTGAAGCTTTCTTT
TRBJ2-1 TRBD1 NA TRBV27 CASSLDRGGNEQFF TGTGCCAGCAGTTTAGACAGGGGGGGGAATGAGCAGTTCTTC
TRBJ2-7 NA NA TRBV6-5 CASTNSYEQYF TGTGCCAGCACGAATAGCTACGAGCAGTACTTC
TRBJ1-1 TRBD1 NA TRBV4-3 CASSHHRGVSNTEAFF TGCGCCAGCAGCCACCACAGGGGAGTCTCGAACACTGAAGCTTTCTTT
TRBJ2-2 NA NA TRBV7-2 CASSLDRTNTGELFF TGTGCCAGCAGCTTAGATCGGACAAATACCGGGGAGCTGTTTTTT
TRBJ2-6 NA NA TRBV7-9 CASSLASTAIGANVLTF TGTGCCAGCAGCTTAGCGTCAACAGCCATTGGGGCCAACGTCCTGACTTTC
TRBJ2-1 TRBD2 once TRBV4-2 CASSQDPSGGANEQFF TGTGCCAGCAGCCAAGATCCCAGCGGGGGGGCGAATGAGCAGTTCTTC
TRBJ1-5 NA NA TRBV10-1 CASSEFWGQENQPQHF TGCGCCAGCAGTGAGTTTTGGGGACAAGAAAATCAGCCCCAGCATTTT
TRBJ2-5 TRBD1 NA TRBV6-5 CASAGAGQGRETQYF TGTGCCAGCGCAGGGGCTGGACAGGGTCGAGAGACCCAGTACTTC
TRBJ2-7 TRBD1 NA TRBV6-5 CASSGTGTASYEQYF TGTGCCAGCAGTGGGACCGGGACAGCCTCCTACGAGCAGTACTTC
TRBJ2-5 TRBD2 few TRBV9 CASSPWTSGGEETQYF TGTGCCAGCAGCCCTTGGACTAGCGGGGGTGAGGAGACCCAGTACTTC
TRBJ2-3 TRBD1 NA TRBV7-3 CASSSDRGSTDTQYF TGTGCCAGCAGTTCGGACAGGGGGTCCACAGATACGCAGTATTTT
TRBJ2-1 TRBD2 few TRBV4-1 CASSQTGGGYNEQFF TGCGCCAGCAGCCAAACCGGGGGGGGGTACAATGAGCAGTTCTTC
TRBJ1-1 NA NA TRBV7-9 CASSPREMNTEAFF TGTGCCAGCAGCCCTCGGGAGATGAACACTGAAGCTTTCTTT
TRBJ1-3 NA NA TRBV7-9 CASSLFSGTDTIYF TGTGCCAGCAGCTTATTTTCGGGGACTGACACCATATATTTT